The next 5 T cell receptor beta chains were all read from a single sample in a study of blood T cell repertoires in COVID-19. The protocol was immunoSEQ multiplex PCR, while the TCRdb copy is restricted to in-frame clones and leaves out a portion. The repertoire holds about 140,000 clones, with about 80% as singletons. Sequencing was done on a sample of peripheral blood. The receptor source for this set is a human donor in a cohort sampled during active COVID-19.

This clone was found once. The chain combines TRBV29-1 with TRBJ2-7, with 8 positions matching TRBD2. The CDR3 sequence is 14 residues long. Trimming cost V 5 bases and J 7 bases; bases outside gene matches: 13. Germline assignment: CDR1 SQVTM and CDR2 ANQGSEA. The CDR3 coding sequence is TGCAGCGTTAACAGCGGGGGCCACGGCTTTGAGCAGTACTTC. Translation: CSVNSGGHGFEQYF.

A single count supports this clone. The chain is built from TRBV13 and TRBJ1-2; TRBD1 is a possible D gene (6 bases). The CDR3 totals 14 residues. Trimming left V 5 bases short and J 3 bases short, with 13 bases between. Germline CDR1 reads PRHDT; CDR2 reads FYEKMQ (reference sequence). The CDR3 loop reads CASSPNRADYGYTF. DNA for the CDR3: TGTGCCAGCAGCCCGAACAGGGCCGACTATGGCTACACCTTC.

The chain combines TRBV19 with TRBJ1-5; 7 nucleotides align to TRBD1. The CDR3 covers 16 residues. The germline V gene has CDR1 LNHDA and CDR2 SQIVND (reference sequence). J was trimmed by 4 bases and V by 7 bases; bases with no gene match: 13. The CDR3 sequence is CASMDRSLGFNQPQHF. The DNA for the CDR3 is TGTGCCAGTATGGACAGGTCCCTTGGGTTTAATCAGCCCCAGCATTTT.

This clone was seen a few times. V is TRBV10-1 and J is TRBJ2-7; perhaps TRBD1 as D (6 bases). The CDR3 runs to 11 residues. Germline-derived CDR1 and CDR2 are WNHNN and SYGVQD (reference sequence). V was clipped by 9 bases and J by 4 bases, with 10 bases between them. The CDR3 region is CASLQGYEQYF. In DNA, the CDR3 is TGCGCCAGTCTACAGGGATACGAGCAGTACTTC.

Note on this clone: This same CDR3 is encoded by further DNA sequences in the sample. The chain uses TRBV7-9 and TRBJ1-5; D is undetermined. Germline values: CDR1 SEHNR, CDR2 FQNEAQ (reference sequence). V lost 4 bases and J 1 base, leaving 14 bases between the germline ends. This CDR3 has 16 amino acids. DNA of the CDR3: TGTGCCAGCAGCTCAGGACGGGGAGGGAGCAATCAGCCCCAGCATTTT. Amino acid sequence: CASSSGRGGSNQPQHF.